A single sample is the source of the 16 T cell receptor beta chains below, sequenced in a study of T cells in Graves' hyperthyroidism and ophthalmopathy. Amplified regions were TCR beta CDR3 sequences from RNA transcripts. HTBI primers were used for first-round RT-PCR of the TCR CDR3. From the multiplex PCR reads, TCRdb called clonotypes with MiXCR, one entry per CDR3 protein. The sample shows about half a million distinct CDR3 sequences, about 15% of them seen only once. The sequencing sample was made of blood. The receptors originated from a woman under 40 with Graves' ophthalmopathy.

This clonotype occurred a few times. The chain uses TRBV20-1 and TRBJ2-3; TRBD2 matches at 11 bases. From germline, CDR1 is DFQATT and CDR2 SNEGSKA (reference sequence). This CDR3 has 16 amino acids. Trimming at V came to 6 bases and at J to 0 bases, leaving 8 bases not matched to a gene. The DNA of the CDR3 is TGCAGTGCCATGGGACTAGCGGAGACTAGCACAGATACGCAGTATTTT. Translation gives CSAMGLAETSTDTQYF.

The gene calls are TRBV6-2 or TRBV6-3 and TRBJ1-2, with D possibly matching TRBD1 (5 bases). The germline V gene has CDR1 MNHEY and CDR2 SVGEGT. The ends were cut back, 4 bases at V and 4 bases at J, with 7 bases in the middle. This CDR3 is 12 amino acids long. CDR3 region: CASSSDIYGYTF. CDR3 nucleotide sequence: TGTGCCAGCAGTTCGGACATCTATGGCTACACCTTC.

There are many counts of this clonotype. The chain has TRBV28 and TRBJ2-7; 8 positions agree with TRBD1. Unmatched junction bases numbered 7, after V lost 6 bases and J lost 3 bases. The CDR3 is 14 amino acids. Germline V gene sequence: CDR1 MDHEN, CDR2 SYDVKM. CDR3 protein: CASRGTGGDYEQYF. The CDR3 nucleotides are TGTGCCAGCAGGGGGACAGGTGGGGACTACGAGCAGTACTTC.

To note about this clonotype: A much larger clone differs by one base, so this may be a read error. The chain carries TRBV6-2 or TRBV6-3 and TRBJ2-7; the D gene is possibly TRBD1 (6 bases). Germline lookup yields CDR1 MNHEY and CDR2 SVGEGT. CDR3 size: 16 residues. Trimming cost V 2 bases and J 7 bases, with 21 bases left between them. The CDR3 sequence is CASSYLLSQGGNEQYF. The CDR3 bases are TGTGCCAGCAGTTACCTGTTATCACAGGGTGGGAATGAGCAGTACTTC.

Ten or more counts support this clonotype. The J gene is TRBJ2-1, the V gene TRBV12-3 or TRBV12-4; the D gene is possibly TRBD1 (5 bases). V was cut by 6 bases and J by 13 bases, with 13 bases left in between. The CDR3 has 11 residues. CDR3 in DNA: TGTGCCAGCAGACAGTTAGGGGATCAGTTCTTC. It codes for CASRQLGDQFF.

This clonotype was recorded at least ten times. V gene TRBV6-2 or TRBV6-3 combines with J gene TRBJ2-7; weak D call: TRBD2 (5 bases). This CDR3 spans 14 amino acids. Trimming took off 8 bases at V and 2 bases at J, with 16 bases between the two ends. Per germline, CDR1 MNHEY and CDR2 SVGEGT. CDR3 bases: TGTGCCAGCCTCCCTGAGACTACCACCTACGAGCAGTACTTC. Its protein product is CASLPETTTYEQYF.

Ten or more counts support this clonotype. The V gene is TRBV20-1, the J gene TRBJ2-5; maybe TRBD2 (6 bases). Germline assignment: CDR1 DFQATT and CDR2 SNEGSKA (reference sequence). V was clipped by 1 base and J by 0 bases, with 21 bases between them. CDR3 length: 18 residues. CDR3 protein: CSARGRTTGTDYQETQYF. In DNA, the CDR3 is TGCAGTGCTAGAGGCAGAACTACCGGGACTGACTACCAAGAGACCCAGTACTTC.

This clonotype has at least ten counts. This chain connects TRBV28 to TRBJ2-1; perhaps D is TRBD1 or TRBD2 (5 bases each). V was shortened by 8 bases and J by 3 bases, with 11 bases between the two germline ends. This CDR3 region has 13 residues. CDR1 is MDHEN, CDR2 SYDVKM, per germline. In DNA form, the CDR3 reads TGTGCCAGCGCCGGGACGGACTACAATGAGCAGTTCTTC. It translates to CASAGTDYNEQFF.

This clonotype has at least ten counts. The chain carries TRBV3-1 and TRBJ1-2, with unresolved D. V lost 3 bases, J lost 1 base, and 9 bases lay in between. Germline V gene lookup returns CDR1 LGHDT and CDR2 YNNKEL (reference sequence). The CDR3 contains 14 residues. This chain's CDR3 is CASSHSGSNYGYTF. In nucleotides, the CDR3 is TGTGCCAGCAGCCATTCGGGCAGTAACTATGGCTACACCTTC.

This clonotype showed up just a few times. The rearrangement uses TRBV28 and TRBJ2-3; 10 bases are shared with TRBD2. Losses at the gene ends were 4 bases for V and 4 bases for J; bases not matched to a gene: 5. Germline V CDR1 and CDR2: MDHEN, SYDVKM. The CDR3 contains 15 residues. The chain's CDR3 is CASSSRGTSADTQYF. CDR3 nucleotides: TGTGCCAGCAGTTCCCGGGGGACTAGCGCAGATACGCAGTATTTT.

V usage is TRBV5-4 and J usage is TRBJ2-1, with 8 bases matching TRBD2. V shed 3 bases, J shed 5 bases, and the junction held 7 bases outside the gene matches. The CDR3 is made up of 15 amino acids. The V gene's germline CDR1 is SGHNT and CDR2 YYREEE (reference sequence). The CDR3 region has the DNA TGTGCCAGCAGCTACACTAGCGGAGCCCACAATGAGCAGTTCTTC. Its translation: CASSYTSGAHNEQFF.

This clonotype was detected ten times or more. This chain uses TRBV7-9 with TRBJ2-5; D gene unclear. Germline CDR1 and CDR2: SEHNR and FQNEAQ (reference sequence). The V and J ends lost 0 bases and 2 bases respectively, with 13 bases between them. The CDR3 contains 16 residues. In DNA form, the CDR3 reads TGTGCCAGCAGCTTAGCGGTGGGCACCCCACAAGAGACCCAGTACTTC. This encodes CASSLAVGTPQETQYF. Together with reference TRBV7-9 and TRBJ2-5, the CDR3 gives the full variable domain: DTGVSQNPRHKITKRGQNVTFRCDPISEHNRLYWYRQTLGQGPEFLTYFQNEAQLEKSRLLSDRFSAERPKGSFSTLEIQRTEQGDSAMYLCASSLAVGTPQETQYFGPGTRLLVL.

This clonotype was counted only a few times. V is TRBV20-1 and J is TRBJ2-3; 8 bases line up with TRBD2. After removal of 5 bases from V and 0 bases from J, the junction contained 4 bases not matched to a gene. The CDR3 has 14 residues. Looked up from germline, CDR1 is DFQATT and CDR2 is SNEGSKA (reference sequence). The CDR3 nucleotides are TGCAGTGCTCCGGCTAGCGGGAGCACAGATACGCAGTATTTT. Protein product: CSAPASGSTDTQYF.

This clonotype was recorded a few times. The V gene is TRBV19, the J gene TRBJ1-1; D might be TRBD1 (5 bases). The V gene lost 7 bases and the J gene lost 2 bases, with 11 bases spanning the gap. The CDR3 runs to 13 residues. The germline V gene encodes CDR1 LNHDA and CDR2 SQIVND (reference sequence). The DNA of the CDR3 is TGTGCCAGTACCCACAGGACAAACACTGAAGCTTTCTTT. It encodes CASTHRTNTEAFF.

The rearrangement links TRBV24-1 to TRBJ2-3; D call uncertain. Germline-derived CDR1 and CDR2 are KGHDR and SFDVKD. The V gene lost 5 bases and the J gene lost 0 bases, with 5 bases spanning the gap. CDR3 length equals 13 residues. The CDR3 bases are TGTGCCACCAGTGGTGGGAGCACAGATACGCAGTATTTT. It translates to CATSGGSTDTQYF.

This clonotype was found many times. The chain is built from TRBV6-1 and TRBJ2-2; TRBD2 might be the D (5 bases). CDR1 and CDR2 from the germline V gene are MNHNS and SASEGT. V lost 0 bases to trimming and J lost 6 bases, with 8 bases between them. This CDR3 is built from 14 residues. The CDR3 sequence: CASSEALVAGELFF. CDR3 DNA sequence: TGTGCCAGCAGTGAAGCACTAGTGGCCGGGGAGCTGTTTTTT.